This T cell receptor beta chain was captured in a study of T cells in localized non-small cell lung cancer. Regarding the study as a whole: There was an association of higher blood T cell density with longer overall survival. Sequencing, confined to only one tumor region, leaves heterogeneity possible. Appearances in adjacent lung were noted for a median around 55 of the top 100 tumor clones. Uninvolved nearby lung showed the greatest T cell clonality, exceeding that found in tumor.

On this clone itself: Its target is not known.

This CDR3 spans 15 amino acids. The germline V gene encodes CDR1 SGDLS and CDR2 YYNGEE. Trimming removed 1 base from V and 1 base from J; junction bases left unmatched: 3. Data came from immunoSEQ multiplex PCR; TCRdb stores just in-frame clones and leaves some out. The data contain about 34,000 clones, roughly 92% of them seen just once; the ten biggest clones take up about 0.7%. Here the sequenced sample was peripheral blood, taken before any cancer treatment. This TCR was sampled from a woman aged 40 to 75 with stage I lung adenocarcinoma. V usage is TRBV9 and J usage is TRBJ2-3; 7 positions agree with TRBD2. CDR3 bases: TGTGCCAGCAGCGTACGTGGGGGGGGCACAGATACGCAGTATTTT. It encodes CASSVRGGGTDTQYF. The full variable domain, rest sourced from reference TRBV9 and TRBJ2-3, is DSGVTQTPKHLITATGQRVTLRCSPRSGDLSVYWYQQSLDQGLQFLIQYYNGEERAKGNILERFSAQQFPDLHSELNLSSLELGDSALYFCASSVRGGGTDTQYFGPGTRLTVL.